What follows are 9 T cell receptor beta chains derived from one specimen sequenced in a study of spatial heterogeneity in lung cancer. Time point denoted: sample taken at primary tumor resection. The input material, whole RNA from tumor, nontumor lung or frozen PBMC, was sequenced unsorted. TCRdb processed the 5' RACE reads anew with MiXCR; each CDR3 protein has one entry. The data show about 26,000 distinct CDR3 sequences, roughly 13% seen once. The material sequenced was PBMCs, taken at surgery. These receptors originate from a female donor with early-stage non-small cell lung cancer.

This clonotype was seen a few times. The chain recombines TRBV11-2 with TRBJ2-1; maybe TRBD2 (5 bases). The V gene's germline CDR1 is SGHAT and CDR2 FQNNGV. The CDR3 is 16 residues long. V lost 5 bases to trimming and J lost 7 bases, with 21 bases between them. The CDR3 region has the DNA TGTGCCAGCAGCGGGGAACTAGAGAAAGGTCCTAATGAGCAGTTCTTC. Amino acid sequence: CASSGELEKGPNEQFF.

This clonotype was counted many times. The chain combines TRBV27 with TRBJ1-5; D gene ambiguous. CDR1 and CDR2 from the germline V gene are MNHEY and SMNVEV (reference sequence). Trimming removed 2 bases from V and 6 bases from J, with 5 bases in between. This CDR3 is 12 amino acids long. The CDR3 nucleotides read TGTGCCAGCAGTTTAAAGGGTCAGCCCCAGCATTTT. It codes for CASSLKGQPQHF.

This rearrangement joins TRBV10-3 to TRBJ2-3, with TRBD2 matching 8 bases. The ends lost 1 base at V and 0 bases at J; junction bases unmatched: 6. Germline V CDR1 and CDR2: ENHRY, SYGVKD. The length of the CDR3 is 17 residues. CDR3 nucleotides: TGTGCCATCAGTGAGTACCGTAGCGGGATCAGCACAGATACGCAGTATTTT. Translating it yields CAISEYRSGISTDTQYF.

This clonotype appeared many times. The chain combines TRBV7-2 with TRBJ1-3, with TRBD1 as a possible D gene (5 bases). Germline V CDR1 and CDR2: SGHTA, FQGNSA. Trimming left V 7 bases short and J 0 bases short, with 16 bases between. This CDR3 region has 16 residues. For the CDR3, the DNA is TGTGCCAGCACCCAAAACCCGACAGCCTCTGGAAACACCATATATTTT. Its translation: CASTQNPTASGNTIYF.

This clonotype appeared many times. CDR3 DNA: TGTGCCAGCAGCGTAGGAGGCGGGAGCAGCTTATACGAGCAGTACTTC. Protein sequence: CASSVGGGSSLYEQYF. The genes are TRBV9 and TRBJ2-7; 7 nucleotides match TRBD2. J was trimmed by 4 bases and V by 0 bases; bases with no gene match: 10. This CDR3 spans 16 amino acids. Looked up from germline, CDR1 is SGDLS and CDR2 is YYNGEE.

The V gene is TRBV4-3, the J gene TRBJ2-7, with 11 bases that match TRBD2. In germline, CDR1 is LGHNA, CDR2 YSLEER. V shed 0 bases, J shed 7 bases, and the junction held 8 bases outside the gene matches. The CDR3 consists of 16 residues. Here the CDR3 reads CASSQDQASGRREQYF. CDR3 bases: TGCGCCAGCAGCCAAGATCAGGCTAGCGGGAGGCGTGAGCAGTACTTC.

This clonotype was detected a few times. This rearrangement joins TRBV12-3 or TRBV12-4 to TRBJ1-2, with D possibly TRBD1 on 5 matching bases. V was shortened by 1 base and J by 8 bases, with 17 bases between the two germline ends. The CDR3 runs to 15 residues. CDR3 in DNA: TGTGCCAGCAGTTTAGAGTCAGGGACCACAAGGGGCTACACCTTC. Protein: CASSLESGTTRGYTF.

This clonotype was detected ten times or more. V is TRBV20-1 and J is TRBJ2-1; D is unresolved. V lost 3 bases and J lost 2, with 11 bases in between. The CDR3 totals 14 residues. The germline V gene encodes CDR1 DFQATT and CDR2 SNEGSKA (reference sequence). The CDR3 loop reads CSARSGFPYNEQFF. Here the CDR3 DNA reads TGCAGTGCTAGGTCCGGGTTCCCCTACAATGAGCAGTTCTTC.

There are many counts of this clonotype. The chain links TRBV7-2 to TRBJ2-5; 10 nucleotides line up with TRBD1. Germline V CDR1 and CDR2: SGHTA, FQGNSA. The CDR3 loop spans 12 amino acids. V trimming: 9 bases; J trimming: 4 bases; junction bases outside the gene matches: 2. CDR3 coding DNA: TGTGCCAGTAGGACAGGGGGAGAGACCCAGTACTTC. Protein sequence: CASRTGGETQYF.